A selection of T cell receptor beta chains follows, all from one sample in a study of T-cell memory formation after mild COVID-19. TCRdb reprocessed the 5' RACE reads with MiXCR, giving one entry per CDR3 protein. The profile shows approximately 100,000 distinct CDR3 sequences, 12% of them singletons. The sequenced sample consisted of PBMCs or a T cell subset sorted from them (not recorded which). The receptors were gathered from an adult woman who had mild COVID-19 (a few samples of this study predate the infection). Cell type and time point are not known. CDR3s include the opening cysteine and the closing phenylalanine or tryptophan. A D gene is named only where the DNA matches it firmly. Only some rows state a clone size, as once, few, many or a class for expanded clones.

. TRBJ2-5 . TRBV7-6 CASSQRTDSGETQYF TGTGCCAGCAGCCAAAGGACAGATTCAGGAGAGACCCAGTACTTC
. TRBJ1-1 . TRBV6-2/TRBV6-3 CASSYTGNTEAFF TGTGCCAGCAGTTATACGGGGAACACTGAAGCTTTCTTT
. TRBJ2-7 . TRBV6-1 CASNQPPYEQYF TGTGCCAGCAATCAGCCCCCCTACGAGCAGTACTTC
. TRBJ2-3 few TRBV7-9 CASSSLRISRTDTQYF TGTGCCAGCAGCTCCTTAAGAATATCACGCACAGATACGCAGTATTTT
TRBD1 TRBJ2-7 few TRBV29-1 CSVEEARTGGSYEQYF TGCAGCGTTGAAGAGGCACGGACAGGGGGTTCCTACGAGCAGTACTTC
. TRBJ2-3 once TRBV19 CASSIVAADTQYF TGTGCCAGTAGTATAGTGGCCGCTGATACGCAGTATTTT
TRBD1 TRBJ1-1 . TRBV5-8 CASSFGTVESGTEAFF TGTGCCAGCAGCTTTGGGACAGTCGAGTCGGGAACTGAAGCTTTCTTT
TRBD1 TRBJ2-5 many TRBV4-3 CASSHDRGRKETQYF TGCGCCAGCAGCCATGACAGGGGGAGAAAAGAGACCCAGTACTTC
. TRBJ2-1 few TRBV11-2 CASSFISNEQFF TGTGCCAGCAGCTTCATAAGCAATGAGCAGTTCTTC
. TRBJ2-1 few TRBV12-3/TRBV12-4 CASSRDSSRNEQFF TGTGCCAGCAGTCGGGACTCCTCGAGGAATGAGCAGTTCTTC
. TRBJ2-7 . TRBV4-2 CASSSLGTAGQEQYF TGTGCCAGCAGCAGTCTAGGGACCGCGGGGCAAGAGCAGTACTTC
TRBD1 TRBJ2-7 few TRBV29-1 CSVEWGTGDYEQYF TGCAGCGTTGAGTGGGGGACAGGTGACTACGAGCAGTACTTC
. TRBJ1-5 . TRBV5-1 CASSPGGAPGSNQPQHF TGCGCCAGCAGCCCCGGTGGGGCCCCAGGTAGCAATCAGCCCCAGCATTTT
TRBD2 TRBJ2-3 many TRBV24-1 CATSWDYTDTQYF TGTGCCACCAGCTGGGACTACACAGATACGCAGTATTTT
. TRBJ2-3 few TRBV7-9 CASSLTPEGGNPDTQYF TGTGCCAGCAGCTTAACTCCGGAGGGGGGGAACCCAGATACGCAGTATTTT
. TRBJ2-7 . TRBV7-6 CASSLGMLDYEQYF TGTGCCAGCAGCTTAGGTATGTTAGACTACGAGCAGTACTTC
TRBD2 TRBJ2-7 few TRBV7-6 CASSLVGLAVPWEQYF TGTGCCAGCAGCTTAGTAGGGCTAGCGGTTCCCTGGGAGCAGTACTTC
. TRBJ1-5 . TRBV27 CASSLSGSGGNQPQHF TGTGCCAGCAGTTTATCGGGATCCGGCGGCAATCAGCCCCAGCATTTT
TRBD1 TRBJ2-7 . TRBV4-1 CASSQGTGGPSYEQYF TGCGCCAGCAGCCAAGGGACAGGGGGACCCTCCTACGAGCAGTACTTC
. TRBJ2-7 few TRBV2 CASGVAGPNYEQYF TGTGCCAGCGGCGTGGCGGGACCAAACTACGAGCAGTACTTC
. TRBJ2-1 few TRBV12-3/TRBV12-4 CASSLVQGDNEQFF TGTGCCAGCAGTTTAGTACAGGGTGACAATGAGCAGTTCTTC
. TRBJ2-1 many TRBV15 CATTDEQGGYNEQFF TGTGCCACCACGGACGAGCAGGGAGGCTACAATGAGCAGTTCTTC
. TRBJ2-3 few TRBV28 CASSLGGRTDTQYF TGTGCCAGCAGTTTGGGGGGCCGTACAGATACGCAGTATTTT
. TRBJ1-2 few TRBV6-5 CASSLLSRSRGQDPVCTF TGTGCCAGCAGTCTCCTAAGTCGTTCGAGGGGCCAGGACCCTGTTTGCACCTTC
. TRBJ2-3 few TRBV7-9 CASSLAGERTDTQYF TGTGCCAGCAGCTTAGCGGGGGAGCGCACAGATACGCAGTATTTT
TRBD2 TRBJ2-1 . TRBV4-3 CASSQDWGEGLSEQFF TGCGCCAGCAGCCAAGATTGGGGGGAGGGCCTTAGTGAGCAGTTCTTC
. TRBJ2-7 . TRBV28 CASRDSYEQYF TGTGCCAGCAGGGACAGCTACGAGCAGTACTTC
. TRBJ2-1 many TRBV7-2 CASSAVLLGRDNEQFF TGTGCCAGCAGCGCCGTGTTACTGGGCAGGGACAATGAGCAGTTCTTC
. TRBJ2-2 few TRBV18 CASSPGAMTHGELFF TGTGCCAGCTCACCAGGGGCCATGACACACGGGGAGCTGTTTTTT
. TRBJ1-2 medium-sized TRBV2 CASTMTASSYGYTF TGTGCCAGCACCATGACAGCCTCGTCCTATGGCTACACCTTC
. TRBJ2-5 few TRBV13 CASSSGVETQYF TGTGCCAGCAGCTCAGGGGTAGAGACCCAGTACTTC
. TRBJ2-7 few TRBV4-1 CASSQGHGGYEQYF TGCGCCAGCAGCCAAGGGCACGGGGGCTACGAGCAGTACTTC
TRBD1 TRBJ1-5 . TRBV23-1 CASTLQGDGNQPQHF TGCGCCAGCACCTTACAGGGGGACGGCAATCAGCCCCAGCATTTT
. TRBJ2-7 . TRBV5-1 CASSSGDSYEQYF TGCGCCAGCAGCTCTGGGGACTCCTACGAGCAGTACTTC
TRBD2 TRBJ2-1 many TRBV6-4 CASSDAAGGDEQFF TGTGCCAGCAGTGACGCTGCGGGAGGGGATGAGCAGTTCTTC
. TRBJ2-7 few TRBV7-9 CASSLGPDVQYF TGTGCCAGCAGCTTAGGACCAGATGTGCAGTACTTC
. TRBJ2-7 . TRBV5-1 CASSKSFQGRNPYEQYF TGCGCCAGCAGTAAGTCGTTCCAGGGGAGAAATCCCTACGAGCAGTACTTC